The sample holds a few counts of the clone carrying this T cell receptor beta chain. This record belongs to a study of shared clonotypes between healthy human individuals. Profiling relied on immunoSEQ multiplex PCR, and the TCRdb table lists in-frame clones only, not all of them. The table lists around 95,000 clones, less than 60% of them singletons. Germline CDR1 reads SGDLS; CDR2 reads YYNGEE. This CDR3 has 15 amino acids. V trimming: 2 bases; J trimming: 6 bases; junction bases outside the gene matches: 6. Specimen: PBMCs. The V and J genes are TRBV9 and TRBJ2-3; 10 positions match TRBD2. The receptor's source is a woman between 40 and 50 years old in good health. Some clones in this sample may be carry-over from other donors' samples. The CDR3 nucleotides are TGTGCCAGCAGCGTTTTCCTAGCGGGAGTGGATACGCAGTATTTT. Encoded protein: CASSVFLAGVDTQYF. The full variable domain, with the rest looked up from reference TRBV9 and TRBJ2-3, is DSGVTQTPKHLITATGQRVTLRCSPRSGDLSVYWYQQSLDQGLQFLIQYYNGEERAKGNILERFSAQQFPDLHSELNLSSLELGDSALYFCASSVFLAGVDTQYFGPGTRLTVL.